This T cell receptor (beta chain) appears in the sequencing data of a study of CD8+ T cells in alopecia areata. About the research overall: Severity scoring for treated patients was based on the percentage of affected scalp area.

Extraction of RNA preceded its reverse transcription into cDNA, which served as the sequencing template. Sequencing used immunoSEQ multiplex PCR; TCRdb keeps in-frame clones, though not all of them. The sample records approximately 160,000 clones, around 60% being singletons. Indicated treatment: oral pan-JAK inhibitor, 5-10 mg twice daily. In alopecia areata patients, both lesional scalp punch biopsies and peripheral blood were collected. PBMCs, the starting material, were the source of sorted CD4+ and CD8+ T cells. Notes on this clone: Its antigen is unknown.

CDR1 and CDR2 from the germline V gene are SGHVS and FQNEAQ. V was pared by 8 bases and J by 1 base, with 4 bases of the junction left unmatched. The CDR3 length is 13 residues. Study-wide results and caveats: Throughout tofacitinib, many expanded lesional clones continued to persist in scalp and blood.

The rearrangement joins TRBV7-8 to TRBJ1-1; 7 bases align to TRBD1. The source is a human donor with alopecia areata. The sequencing used CD4+ T cells sorted from blood, collected at week 24, from a patient treated with tofacitinib. The CDR3 region has the DNA TGTGCCAGCGGCAGGGGGAAGAACACTGAAGCTTTCTTT. It yields the protein CASGRGKNTEAFF.